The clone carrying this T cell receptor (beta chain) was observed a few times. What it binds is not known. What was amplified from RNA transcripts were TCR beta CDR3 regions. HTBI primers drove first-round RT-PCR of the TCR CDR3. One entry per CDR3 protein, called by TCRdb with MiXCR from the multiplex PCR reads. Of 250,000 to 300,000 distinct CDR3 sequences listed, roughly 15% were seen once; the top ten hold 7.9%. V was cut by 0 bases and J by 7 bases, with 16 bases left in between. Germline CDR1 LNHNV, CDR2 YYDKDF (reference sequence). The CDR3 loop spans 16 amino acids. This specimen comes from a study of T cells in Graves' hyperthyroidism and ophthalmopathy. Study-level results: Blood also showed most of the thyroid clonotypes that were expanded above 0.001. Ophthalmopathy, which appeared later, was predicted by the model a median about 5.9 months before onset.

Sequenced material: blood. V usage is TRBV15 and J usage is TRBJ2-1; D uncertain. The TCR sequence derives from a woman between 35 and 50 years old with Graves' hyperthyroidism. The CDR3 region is CATSRDGQVQANEQFF. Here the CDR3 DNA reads TGTGCCACCAGCAGAGATGGCCAGGTGCAGGCGAATGAGCAGTTCTTC.